This TCR beta chain emerged from a study of blood T cell repertoires in COVID-19. Clones were read by immunoSEQ multiplex PCR, and TCRdb kept only the in-frame ones, dropping some. The table lists over 35,000 clones, approximately 90% of them singletons. The clonotype was recovered from a man in his fifties or sixties with active COVID-19. The sample consisted of peripheral blood.

CDR3 coding DNA: TGTGCCAGCAGTGAAGTCGGACTAGCGGGAGGTGATGAGTACTTC. It specifies CASSEVGLAGGDEYF. This sequence joins TRBV6-1 and TRBJ2-7, with TRBD2 identical over 14 bases. CDR3 size: 15 residues. Trimming took 1 base from V and 11 from J; bases not matched to a gene: 7. Germline CDR1 and CDR2: MNHNS and SASEGT.